This T cell receptor beta chain was recorded in a study of shared clonotypes between healthy human individuals (dated by TCRdb to 2019 to 2021). About the investigation overall: The cohort included a few men and a couple of women between 18 and 49 years of age. Leukapheresis yielded between about 0.94 and 8.9 billion PBMCs per donor. The study deeply sequenced blood TCR repertoires of about five healthy adults to estimate repertoire size and the extent of clonotype sharing between individuals. For each donor, three plates each were used for CD4 naive and CD4 memory, two plates were used for CD8 naive, and one plate was used for CD8 memory. To increase sequencing depth and limit assay-specific biases, TCR repertoire library preparation and sequencing were carried out by different laboratories using diverse techniques.

In this sample, this clone turned up a few times. The antigen this receptor binds is unknown. Per-base qualities were not stored, and no clone one base away is much larger. The donors were healthy, HIV-negative adults who had no recently reported acute infections or vaccinations. Every donor was a Caucasian adult living in Nashville, Tennessee, USA. Magnetic negative selection was used to enrich CD4+ T cells, after which naive cells were positively selected on CD45RA and the negative fraction became the memory subset. Blood was obtained by leukapheresis, after which PBMCs were separated by Ficoll-Histopaque density gradient centrifugation and cryopreserved in liquid nitrogen vapor phase. Purity and quantity of every magnetically sorted T cell population were checked by analytical flow cytometry. Each sorted fraction had its genomic DNA isolated and then quantified by UV absorbance on a Nanodrop 2000c.

Overall results and qualifications from the work: Sampling was restricted to blood, and TCR repertoires in tissue are likely to differ from TCR repertoires in blood. The genetic and exposure-history diversity represented was limited by the small number of donors. Based on pairwise subsampling, the degree of clonotype sharing among donors was expected to be affected by sequencing depth. Sharing across several donors was observed for approximately 5% of naive CD4, about 4% of naive CD8, 2.3% of memory CD4, and roughly 0.4% of memory CD8 clonotypes. Estimated clonotype richness was generally larger for naive than for memory subsets. Compared with non-shared clonotypes, clonotypes shared by all four sorted-subset donors had higher generation probabilities. Even with the large sequencing depth, rarefaction of the sorted-subset datasets indicated that sequencing was incomplete.

V and J lose 0 bases and 2 bases, and a span of 12 bases separates them. The CDR3 holds 16 amino acids from the cysteine to the phenylalanine. Only CDR3 DNA is held: 48 bases, read in frame from base 1. CDR1 SGHRS and CDR2 YFSETQ are derived from the germline V gene. TCR CDR3 regions were amplified from genomic DNA by multiplex PCR using the deep immunoSEQ assay. Genomic DNA extracted from each cell subset was distributed evenly over all wells of several immunoSEQ 96-well plates, and each plate served as one replicate. Each replicate PCR for sorted subsets received 200 ng genomic DNA, equal to roughly 29,000 T cell genomes. The purified libraries were quantified using a Qubit 3.0 fluorometer, sized with a Bioanalyzer 2100, and then quantified again using the KAPA Library Quantification kit. Each immunoSEQ 96-well plate was sequenced on its own single-read 150-cycle Illumina NextSeq 550 flow cell. The paper's processing steps were these. Because only junctional sequences without quality scores were contained in the immunoSEQ output, filtering matching that applied to full-length reads could not be performed. Sequences were annotated with PyIR, a Python wrapper for IgBLAST v1.9, and V/J genes and CDR3 were assigned using IMGT germline references. Reads were removed for weak V/J assignments (E-value above 1e-6), missing CDR3, stop codons, out-of-frame junctions, or ambiguous translated residues. V3J clonotypes were defined as sequences sharing the same inferred V gene, J gene, and CDR3 amino acid sequence. The percentage overlap between two repertoires was calculated by dividing the number of shared unique clonotypes by the size of the smaller repertoire. Three approaches were used to assess repertoire richness: RTK rarefaction, the Chao1 estimator, and Recon v2.1 estimates of unobserved clonotypes. OLGA was used to compute generation probabilities for all TCRbeta clonotypes that the gDNA method yielded from a few donors. TCRdb holds this immuneACCESS table with in-frame rearrangements only. Some clones are missing; in checked studies, unresolved V genes explain under half, and the rest has no known cause. V and J calls and clone size are given by that table; D and trimming were obtained from the DNA. Within this sample are more than 2,000,000 clones, with over 85% of them counted one time only. Roughly 0.13% of the sample is in the top ten clones.

This chain is built from TRBV5-1 and TRBJ2-1; the D region possibly corresponds to TRBD1 (5 bases align). Specimen: naive CD4+ T cells sorted from blood. This sample's cell subset or site label indicates: CD45RA+ positively selected. This receptor was obtained from a man aged 18 to 29 in good health. For the CDR3, the sequence is CASSLDSGNTYNEQFF. The DNA reads TGCGCCAGCAGCTTGGATTCAGGGAACACCTACAATGAGCAGTTCTTC.